Listed here are 25 T cell receptor beta chains from one sample, sequenced in a study of post-analysis software for immune sequencing data (dated by TCRdb to between 2014 and 2016). What the authors observed across the whole study: Significantly higher frequencies in patients than in controls were found for roughly 5 TRBV segments, including TRBV5-6, TRBV5-1 and TRBV20-1.

No antigen has been assigned to these receptors. The library was produced with PCR. Sequenced on an Illumina HiSeq 2500. To reduce PCR and sequencing biases, unique molecular identifiers were incorporated into the TCR beta cDNA libraries. Clones were called with MiXCR by TCRdb after fastp trimmed the public reads at Q25, and only in-frame beta chains were retained. Under each unique CDR3 protein, matching rows form one entry showing the most common genes and DNA. Across this sample there are about half a million distinct CDR3 sequences, with roughly 34% seen only once. The top ten clonotypes cover around 6% of the sample. Sequencing was done on a sample of blood. The receptors shown here come from a girl aged 2 to 17 with multiple sclerosis.

The gene calls are TRBV12-3 or TRBV12-4 and TRBJ2-5; TRBD2 matches at 10 bases. This CDR3 is 15 amino acids long. V trimming: 5 bases; J trimming: 5 bases; junction bases outside the gene matches: 8. CDR3 residues: CASSPPAGGHETQYF. As DNA, the CDR3 is TGTGCCAGCAGTCCCCCAGCGGGGGGGCACGAGACCCAGTACTTC.

Comment on this clonotype: A read error may account for a junction end that differs from germline. V gene TRBV7-7 combines with J gene TRBJ2-7, with TRBD1 matching over 9 bases. The CDR3 contains 14 residues. CDR1 is SSHAT, CDR2 FNYEAQ, per germline (reference sequence). The CDR3 reads CASSLGTGMETQYF. In DNA, the CDR3 is TGTGCTAGCAGCTTAGGGACAGGGATGGAAACCCAGTACTTC.

The chain combines TRBV7-6 with TRBJ2-1; 10 positions agree with TRBD2. J gave up 5 bases and V 3 bases, and 10 bases lay outside the gene matches. The CDR3 is made up of 17 amino acids. In germline, CDR1 is SGHVS, CDR2 FNYEAQ. DNA of the CDR3: TGTGCCAGCAGCTTTTCCACCCCGCTAGCGGGGGACAATGAGCAGTTCTTC. Amino acid sequence: CASSFSTPLAGDNEQFF.

This clonotype was seen a handful of times. The V gene is TRBV14, the J gene TRBJ2-5; no clear D. Between the trimmed V and J ends, which lost 2 bases and 5 bases, there was a span of 12 bases. In germline, CDR1 is SGHDN, CDR2 FVKESK. CDR3 size: 14 residues. The CDR3 bases are TGTGCCAGCAGCCAACTCCCATTGGGGGAGACCCAGTACTTC. Its protein is CASSQLPLGETQYF.

The chain is built from TRBV27 and TRBJ2-1, with D perhaps matching TRBD2 (7 bases). This CDR3 contains 16 residues. Germline V gene data show CDR1 as MNHEY and CDR2 as SMNVEV (reference sequence). V shed 4 bases and J shed 4 bases, with 17 bases lying between them. DNA of the CDR3: TGTGCCAGCAGTTCCGGGGGGCCTACGTCTTACAATGAGCAGTTCTTC. Residues: CASSSGGPTSYNEQFF.

This clonotype showed up just a few times. The CDR3 here is CASSYLAGGPGETQYF. The CDR3 DNA reads TGTGCCAGCAGTTATCTAGCGGGGGGGCCGGGGGAGACCCAGTACTTC. The genes are TRBV12-3 or TRBV12-4 and TRBJ2-5; 12 positions match TRBD2. V gave up 4 bases and J gave up 5 bases; unmatched junction bases: 8. CDR3 length: 16 amino acids.

The chain recombines TRBV6-2 or TRBV6-3 with TRBJ2-3; D gene unclear. V was pared by 3 bases and J by 0 bases, with 13 bases between. The CDR3 loop spans 16 amino acids. Germline lookup yields CDR1 MNHEY and CDR2 SVGEGT. The DNA for the CDR3 is TGTGCCAGCAGTTATCGTGTCGTTTCTAGCACAGATACGCAGTATTTT. Its translation is CASSYRVVSSTDTQYF.

The chain links TRBV6-6 to TRBJ2-3; TRBD1 or TRBD2 may be the D gene (5 bases each). This CDR3 is built from 15 residues. The V end was cut by 0 bases, the J end by 6 bases, with 13 bases between. Germline assignment: CDR1 MNHNY and CDR2 SVGAGI (reference sequence). CDR3 loop: CASSYSEERGDTQYF. The CDR3 DNA sequence: TGTGCCAGCAGTTACTCAGAAGAGAGGGGTGATACGCAGTATTTT.

The chain's CDR3 is CASSRALAGIQETQYF. DNA of the CDR3: TGTGCCAGCAGCCGCGCACTAGCGGGGATCCAAGAGACCCAGTACTTC. The chain links TRBV7-9 to TRBJ2-5, with 10 bases matching TRBD2. Trimming cost V 5 bases and J 1 base; bases outside gene matches: 7. This CDR3 region has 16 residues. Germline CDR1 and CDR2: SEHNR and FQNEAQ (reference sequence).

V is TRBV7-9 and J is TRBJ1-2; a possible D gene is TRBD1 (5 bases). Germline CDR1 is SEHNR and CDR2 is FQNEAQ (reference sequence). The V and J ends lost 4 bases and 2 bases respectively, with 17 bases between them. CDR3 length: 16 residues. CDR3 coding DNA: TGTGCCAGCAGCTCCTCCAGGGCCTCGGAAAACTATGGCTACACCTTC. This encodes CASSSSRASENYGYTF.

This clonotype was counted many times. This chain links TRBV12-3 or TRBV12-4 with TRBJ2-4, with TRBD1 matching 11 bases. V was pared by 10 bases and J by 7 bases, with 3 bases of the junction left unmatched. This CDR3 has 12 residues. As DNA, the CDR3 is TGTGCCACCGGACAGGGGGCGAACATTCAGTACTTC. It yields the protein CATGQGANIQYF.

V and J are TRBV7-9 and TRBJ2-5, with D maybe TRBD1 (5 bases). Germline loops: CDR1 SEHNR, CDR2 FQNEAQ (reference sequence). Trimming cost V 4 bases and J 2 bases, with 14 bases left between them. The CDR3 extends over 15 amino acids. The CDR3 region is CASSSLLGQQETQYF. CDR3 in DNA: TGTGCCAGCAGCTCCCTCCTGGGGCAACAAGAGACCCAGTACTTC.

V usage is TRBV7-9 and J usage is TRBJ2-1, with 10 bases fitting TRBD2. V lost 5 bases to trimming and J lost 0 bases; unmatched junction nucleotides: 10. CDR3 size: 18 residues. The V gene's germline CDR1 is SEHNR and CDR2 FQNEAQ (reference sequence). The chain's CDR3 is CASSRRLAGLSSYNEQFF. CDR3 bases: TGTGCCAGCAGCCGCCGACTAGCGGGTTTAAGCTCCTACAATGAGCAGTTCTTC.

The gene calls are TRBV12-3 or TRBV12-4 and TRBJ1-6; D remains unclear. The CDR3 spans 17 residues. Deletions cut 7 bases from V and 1 base from J, with 17 bases between. The CDR3 reads CASTSGRFRSYNSPLHF. The CDR3 DNA reads TGTGCCAGCACCTCGGGCCGGTTTAGGTCCTATAATTCACCCCTCCACTTT.

There are a few counts of this clonotype. The CDR3 protein is CASSFRGVEQFF. CDR3 DNA: TGTGCCAGCAGCTTTAGAGGGGTTGAGCAGTTCTTC. V and J are TRBV7-2 and TRBJ2-1; D assignment may be TRBD1 or TRBD2 (5 bases each). Germline values: CDR1 SGHTA, CDR2 FQGNSA. V gave up 3 bases and J gave up 9 bases, with 9 bases separating them. This CDR3 has 12 residues.

The chain employs TRBV25-1 and TRBJ1-4; maybe TRBD1 (6 bases). The CDR3 extends over 14 amino acids. Germline assignment: CDR1 MGHDK and CDR2 SYGVNS. V was cut by 1 base and J by 6 bases, with 9 bases left in between. The CDR3 spells CASSESRGYEKLFF. In DNA, the CDR3 is TGTGCCAGCAGTGAATCAAGGGGGTATGAAAAACTGTTTTTT.

This clonotype was seen more than once but under ten times. CDR3 in amino acids: CASSSPDGRGSTEAFF. CDR3 DNA: TGTGCCAGCAGTTCCCCGGACGGCAGGGGGTCCACTGAAGCTTTCTTT. The V call is TRBV6-6, the J call TRBJ1-1, with 7 positions matching TRBD1. The V and J ends lost 4 bases and 4 bases, in that order; junction bases with no gene match: 12. CDR3 length: 16 amino acids. Germline V gene sequence: CDR1 MNHNY, CDR2 SVGAGI (reference sequence).

This clonotype showed up just a few times. This chain links TRBV5-1 with TRBJ1-1; D call uncertain. The CDR3 has 13 residues. With 0 bases removed from V and 2 bases from J, the gap between germline ends came to 5 bases. CDR1 and CDR2 from the germline V gene are SGHRS and YFSETQ. The CDR3 nucleotides read TGCGCCAGCAGCTTGGACGTAAACACTGAAGCTTTCTTT. Residues: CASSLDVNTEAFF.

The chain couples TRBV5-1 to TRBJ2-3, with 7 bases fitting TRBD2. Germline V CDR1 and CDR2: SGHRS, YFSETQ. V shed 5 bases and J 5 bases; nucleotides not matched to a gene: 11. This CDR3 spans 15 amino acids. The CDR3: CASSLGREFRDTQYF. The DNA for the CDR3 is TGCGCCAGCAGTCTGGGGAGGGAATTCAGAGATACGCAGTATTTT.

This rearrangement joins TRBV6-1 to TRBJ2-5, with D possibly being TRBD1 or TRBD2 (5 bases each). The CDR3 is 10 amino acids. Germline V lookup: CDR1 MNHNS, CDR2 SASEGT. The V end lost 7 bases, the J end lost 11 bases, and 11 bases lay between the germline ends. The CDR3 region has the DNA TGTGCCAGCAATCCGGGGCCGCAGTACTTC. It specifies CASNPGPQYF.

This clonotype has only a few counts. The genes are TRBV7-9 and TRBJ2-7; D is perhaps TRBD1 or TRBD2 (7 bases each). The CDR3 totals 14 residues. The V gene lost 5 bases and the J gene lost 3 bases, with 14 bases spanning the gap. CDR1 and CDR2 (germline): SEHNR, FQNEAQ (reference sequence). The CDR3, as DNA: TGTGCCAGCAGCCCGACAGGGAGGGACTACGAGCAGTACTTC. This translates into CASSPTGRDYEQYF.

The rearrangement links TRBV5-6 to TRBJ1-2; TRBD1 is a possible D gene (5 bases). The V and J ends lost 4 bases and 5 bases respectively, with 18 bases between them. The germline CDR1 and CDR2 sequences are SGHDT and YYEEEE. The CDR3 sequence is 15 residues long. As DNA, the CDR3 is TGTGCCAGCAGCAGAGGGACGTCCAGGCCATATGGCTACACCTTC. Its protein is CASSRGTSRPYGYTF.

This clonotype was found a few times. The chain uses TRBV10-3 and TRBJ2-7; 9 bases align to TRBD2. CDR1 ENHRY and CDR2 SYGVKD come from the germline V gene. CDR3 size: 14 residues. The trim removed 11 bases at V and 5 bases at J, leaving 13 bases unmatched. CDR3 loop: CASRASGETDEQYF. DNA for the CDR3: TGTGCCTCACGGGCTAGCGGGGAAACGGACGAGCAGTACTTC.

This clonotype was picked up a small number of times. This chain uses TRBV7-9 with TRBJ2-7, with D perhaps being TRBD1 or TRBD2 (5 bases each). The length of the CDR3 is 13 residues. Looked up from germline, CDR1 is SEHNR and CDR2 is FQNEAQ (reference sequence). V dropped 1 base and J dropped 6 bases, with 10 bases sitting between them. CDR3 sequence: CASSLEGPSEQYF. CDR3 nucleotides: TGTGCCAGCAGCTTAGAGGGACCTAGCGAGCAGTACTTC.

The chain is built from TRBV20-1 and TRBJ2-5; 7 bases line up with TRBD1. Judging by the DNA end, TRBJ2-7 fits better; the J call may be wrong. The CDR3 extends over 15 amino acids. Germline values: CDR1 DFQATT, CDR2 SNEGSKA (reference sequence). The CDR3 DNA sequence: TGCAGTGCTACACGAACCGGGACAGAAGTCTACGAGCAGTACTTC. This sequence encodes CSATRTGTEVYEQYF.